The rows below give T cell receptor beta chains drawn from one sample of a study of Graves' ophthalmopathy and Graves' hyperthyroidism. TCRdb itself ran the multiplex PCR reads through MiXCR, one entry per CDR3 protein. The table shows around 600,000 distinct CDR3 sequences, with more than 40% occurring only once. The sequenced material came from peripheral blood. Source of these receptors: an adult man with Graves' ophthalmopathy. The CDR3 runs from the conserved cysteine through the conserved F or W. D genes are given only for firm matches. The size entry is marked missing in some rows and otherwise reads once, few, many or a size class.

v_gene	abundance	d_gene	j_gene	CDR3nt	CDR3aa
TRBV29-1	.	TRBD2	TRBJ2-3	TGCAGCGTTGGAGGAACCTCGACTAGCGGGACATCAGATACGCAGTATTTT	CSVGGTSTSGTSDTQYF
TRBV2	.	TRBD1	TRBJ2-2	TGTGCCAACTACAGGGGGCGCACCGGGGAGCTGTTTTTT	CANYRGRTGELFF
TRBV7-3	many	.	TRBJ1-1	TGTGCCAGCAGGCAGGGTCCTGGGAACACTGAAGCTTTCTTT	CASRQGPGNTEAFF
TRBV7-3	.	.	TRBJ1-1	TGCACCAGCAGCTTGGGAGTCCGTAAAAACACTGAAACTTTCTTT	CTSSLGVRKNTETFF
TRBV10-3	.	.	TRBJ1-3	TGTGCCATCAGTGAAAACCAGGGGTACTCTGGAAACACCATATATTTT	CAISENQGYSGNTIYF
TRBV7-2	few	.	TRBJ2-2	TGTGCCAGCACGGGGGGCTGGGGGACCGGGGAGCTGTTTTTT	CASTGGWGTGELFF
TRBV7-9	many	TRBD2	TRBJ2-7	TGTGCCAGCAGCTTAACGGGACTAGCGAGAGACGAGCAGTACTTC	CASSLTGLARDEQYF
TRBV7-9	many	.	TRBJ1-2	TGTGCCAGCAGCTCCTCTGACAGGCTCTACTATGGCTACACCTTC	CASSSSDRLYYGYTF
TRBV7-9	few	.	TRBJ2-2	TGTGCCAGCAGCTCGATCGGGACACTTGGGGCCGGGGAGCTGTTTTTT	CASSSIGTLGAGELFF
TRBV16	many	.	TRBJ1-6	TGTGCCAGCAGGACACGAGATAATTCACCCCTCCACTTT	CASRTRDNSPLHF
TRBV20-1	many	.	TRBJ1-2	TGCAGTGCTAGATACTTGGGACTTCATGGCTACACCTTC	CSARYLGLHGYTF
TRBV29-1	.	TRBD1	TRBJ1-2	TGCAGCGTTGCAGGGACAGGGAGAGGCTACACCTTC	CSVAGTGRGYTF
TRBV10-2	once	.	TRBJ2-7	TGCGCCAGCAGTCCAAGAGGTGGATTCTCCTACGAGCAGTACTTC	CASSPRGGFSYEQYF
TRBV2	.	TRBD1	TRBJ2-6	TGTGCCAGCAGTGCCGGGCTGACAGGGAGCTCTGGGGCCAACGTCCTGACTTTC	CASSAGLTGSSGANVLTF
TRBV4-3	.	TRBD1	TRBJ1-4	TGCGCCAGCAGCCGACCGGGACAGGGCGAAGAAAAACTGTTTTTT	CASSRPGQGEEKLFF
TRBV12-3/TRBV12-4	.	.	TRBJ1-4	TGTGCCAGCAGTCTGGGGAACCTGGATGAAAAACTGTTTTTT	CASSLGNLDEKLFF
TRBV10-3	.	.	TRBJ2-7	TGTGCCATACGGACAATCAACGAGCAGTACTTC	CAIRTINEQYF
TRBV6-6	many	.	TRBJ2-7	TGCGAAGAGTCTGGATTTAGCTACGAGCAGTACTTC	CEESGFSYEQYF
TRBV29-1	.	TRBD2	TRBJ2-5	TGCAGCGCCGAGGGCGGGACTAGCGCACTACAAGAGACCCAGTACTTC	CSAEGGTSALQETQYF
TRBV7-8	few	.	TRBJ1-1	TGTGCCAGCAGCTTCCTGACAGGCAGGGGTGAAGCTTTCTTT	CASSFLTGRGEAFF
TRBV2	many	.	TRBJ1-2	TGTGCCAGCAGTGAGGGGCAGACCATACGTGACTATGGCTACACCTTC	CASSEGQTIRDYGYTF
TRBV5-5	.	TRBD2	TRBJ2-2	TGTGCCAGCAGCAGTGGACTAGCGGGCGTTATGGGGGAGCTGTTTTTT	CASSSGLAGVMGELFF
TRBV25-1	.	.	TRBJ1-1	TGTGCCACCTCACCTCCAGGGCTAAAGAGGGACACTGAAGCTTTCTTT	CATSPPGLKRDTEAFF
TRBV7-2	.	TRBD2	TRBJ2-2	TGTGCCAGCAGCCCGGGGACTAGCGGGACTACTCCGAACACCGGGGAGCTGTTTTTT	CASSPGTSGTTPNTGELFF
TRBV5-1	.	TRBD2	TRBJ2-7	TGCGCCAGCAGCTTAGGACTAGCGGGAGGCGAATACGAGCAGTACTTC	CASSLGLAGGEYEQYF
TRBV29-1	once	.	TRBJ1-2	.	CSVANTGYGCTF
TRBV29-1	.	TRBD1	TRBJ1-5	TGCAGCGTCAGTCAGGCAGGGGGCGATGGCAATCAGCCCCAGCATTTT	CSVSQAGGDGNQPQHF
TRBV2	.	TRBD1	TRBJ2-7	TGTGCCAGCACCCGGGACAGTGACGAGCAGTACTTC	CASTRDSDEQYF
TRBV19	.	.	TRBJ2-7	TGTGCCAGTAGTATAAGTACTACAGGGTCATGGACCTACGAGCAGCACTTC	CASSISTTGSWTYEQHF
TRBV9	.	TRBD1	TRBJ2-2	TGTGCCAGCAGCGTAGTAGGGACAGCGAACACCGGGGAGCTGTTTTTT	CASSVVGTANTGELFF
TRBV25-1	.	.	TRBJ2-7	TGTGCCAGCAGCCCAGGGGGGGGTAGCGGATCCTACGAGCAGTACTTC	CASSPGGGSGSYEQYF
TRBV7-9	.	TRBD1	TRBJ2-7	TGTGCCAGCAGCTCCGGGACAGGGGGACAACACGAGCAGTACTTC	CASSSGTGGQHEQYF